The clone carrying this T cell receptor (beta chain) has ten or more counts. Its antigen remains unidentified. iRepertoire HTBI primers and Arm-PCR of CDR3 regions built TCR beta libraries. TCRdb called the multiplex PCR reads again in MiXCR, with one record for every CDR3 protein. The table includes roughly 610,000 distinct CDR3 sequences, more than 15% detected once. The record originates from a study of regulatory T cells in long-lasting Graves disease. Overall study findings and caveats: Persistent-disease Graves' patients showed less TCR diversity than new cases. Comparison showed that persistent patients shared more public clonotypes (about 2,700) than new patients (approximately 1,000).

The sample's time point: newly diagnosed GD, antithyroid drugs for less than 3 months. The TCR library was made from RNA that had been extracted from PBMCs in TRIzol. From germline, CDR1 is DFQATT and CDR2 SNEGSKA (reference sequence). V lost 1 base and J lost 5, with 17 bases in between. CDR3 size: 16 residues. The sample was also reused in another study, on T cells in Graves' hyperthyroidism and ophthalmopathy. That paper adds: Recently diagnosed hyperthyroidism of less than 2 months' duration affected patients aged 18 to 65. An initial round of RT-PCR targeting the TCR CDR3 relied on the HTBI primer set.

V and J are TRBV20-1 and TRBJ2-2; possible D gene TRBD2, 7 bases. The source of this sequence is a young man with Graves disease. The sample here was peripheral blood mononuclear cells (PBMCs), taken at new diagnosis, from a patient treated with antithyroid drugs. The CDR3 loop is CSARGGGRGGTGELFF. In DNA form, the CDR3 reads TGCAGTGCTAGAGGCGGGGGCCGAGGAGGGACCGGGGAGCTGTTTTTT.